Shown below are 13 T cell receptor beta chains from a single sample sequenced in a study of CD8+ T cells in alopecia areata. cDNA prepared by RNA extraction and subsequent reverse transcription served as the template for sequencing. Produced via immunoSEQ multiplex PCR; TCRdb's table is partial and in-frame only. The table shows around 200,000 clones, with 58% occurring only once. As for treatment: oral pan-JAK inhibitor, 5-10 mg twice daily. Material: CD8+ T cells sorted from blood, obtained at week 24, from a patient treated with tofacitinib. The source of these receptors is a human donor with alopecia areata.

On this clone: A read error is the likely source, as a far larger clone sits one nucleotide away. The CDR3 protein is CASSQETQYF. Written as DNA, the CDR3 is TGTGCCAGCAGTCAAGAGACCCAGTACTTC. This chain connects TRBV6-5 to TRBJ2-5; D is unclear. In germline, CDR1 is MNHEY, CDR2 SVGAGI. Trimming shortened V by 5 bases and J by 2 bases, and 0 bases separated the two germline ends. The CDR3 spans 10 residues.

The CDR3 spells CAWSVGTGSHEQYF. The CDR3 DNA sequence: TGTGCCTGGAGTGTGGGGACAGGGTCCCACGAGCAGTACTTC. The rearrangement links TRBV30 to TRBJ2-7; 9 bases line up with TRBD1. From germline, CDR1 is GTSNPN and CDR2 SVGIG (reference sequence). V gave up 0 bases and J gave up 5 bases; unmatched junction bases: 5. The CDR3 spans 14 residues.

V and J are TRBV25-1 and TRBJ2-7, with 9 bases that match TRBD1. Germline V lookup: CDR1 MGHDK, CDR2 SYGVNS. Unmatched junction bases numbered 9, after V lost 10 bases and J lost 5 bases. This CDR3 is 13 amino acids long. The CDR3 DNA follows: TGTGCCACTCACAGGGGGCCCAGGGACGAGCAGTACTTC. It specifies CATHRGPRDEQYF.

This clone was seen a few times. This chain joins TRBV25-1 and TRBJ2-7; no firm D call. Germline CDR1 MGHDK, CDR2 SYGVNS. The CDR3 loop spans 13 amino acids. The ends were cut back, 6 bases at V and 1 base at J, with 10 bases in the middle. The CDR3 protein is CASSGGPSYEQYF. The CDR3, as DNA: TGTGCCAGCAGCGGTGGACCGTCCTACGAGCAGTACTTC.

This clone was observed a few times. CDR3 DNA: TGTGCCAGCAGCTCCCGGGACTACTACAATGAGCAGTTCTTC. Translation: CASSSRDYYNEQFF. The gene calls are TRBV14 and TRBJ2-1; 7 bases align to TRBD2. The CDR3 spans 14 residues. Per germline, CDR1 SGHDN and CDR2 FVKESK. V trimming: 5 bases; J trimming: 3 bases; junction bases outside the gene matches: 4.

This rearrangement joins TRBV6-5 to TRBJ2-1; the D is unclear. This CDR3 is 13 amino acids long. CDR1 MNHEY and CDR2 SVGAGI come from the germline V gene. V was trimmed by 4 bases and J by 6 bases, leaving 10 bases between them. In nucleotides, the CDR3 is TGTGCCAGCAGTTTGGGTTATCTCAATGAGCAGTTCTTC. Translation gives CASSLGYLNEQFF.

This clone was observed a few times. The V and J genes are TRBV7-9 and TRBJ2-1; no reliable D call. This CDR3 is built from 15 residues. The V gene lost 3 bases and the J gene lost 0 bases, with 9 bases spanning the gap. Germline V gene lookup returns CDR1 SEHNR and CDR2 FQNEAQ (reference sequence). The CDR3 DNA is TGTGCCAGCAGCTTTCGTACGGGCTCCTACAATGAGCAGTTCTTC. It is translated as CASSFRTGSYNEQFF.

This clone was observed a few times. The chain carries TRBV2 and TRBJ1-4, with D hard to call. The CDR3 sequence is 10 residues long. V lost 4 bases, J lost 8 bases, and 2 bases lay in between. Germline assignment: CDR1 SNHLY and CDR2 FYNNEI. The DNA for the CDR3 is TGTGCCAGCAGTGGCGAAAAACTGTTTTTT. This encodes CASSGEKLFF.

This clone was detected a few times. The genes are TRBV4-1 and TRBJ2-3, with D unclear. Trimming shortened V by 1 base and J by 5 bases, and 10 bases separated the two germline ends. The V gene's germline CDR1 is MGHRA and CDR2 YSYEKL. This CDR3 has 14 residues. The CDR3 here is CASSQVGSGDTQYF. In DNA, the CDR3 is TGCGCCAGCAGCCAAGTCGGTTCGGGAGATACGCAGTATTTT.

In regard to this clone: Additional DNA sequences in this sample encode the identical CDR3. The chain has TRBV14 and TRBJ2-1; D is uncertain. Per the germline V gene, CDR1 is SGHDN and CDR2 is FVKESK. The CDR3 loop spans 11 amino acids. With 3 bases removed from V and 4 bases from J, the gap between germline ends came to 1 base. The CDR3 reads CASSQYNEQFF. DNA for the CDR3: TGTGCCAGCAGCCAGTACAATGAGCAGTTCTTC.

The chain combines TRBV29-1 with TRBJ2-7; the D is unclear. Between the trimmed V and J ends, which lost 3 bases and 4 bases, there was a span of 16 bases. This CDR3 has 14 residues. In germline, CDR1 is SQVTM, CDR2 ANQGSEA. CDR3 coding DNA: TGCAGCGTTGAGTTCCAAAACCATGATTACGAGCAGTACTTC. Protein product: CSVEFQNHDYEQYF.

This clone was seen only a few times. This sequence joins TRBV30 and TRBJ2-2, with D perhaps TRBD1 or TRBD2 (5 bases each). From germline, CDR1 is GTSNPN and CDR2 SVGIG (reference sequence). The V gene lost 1 base and the J gene lost 0 bases, with 9 bases spanning the gap. This CDR3 is 15 amino acids long. CDR3 protein: CAWSGRDANTGELFF. DNA of the CDR3: TGTGCCTGGAGTGGCCGGGACGCGAACACCGGGGAGCTGTTTTTT.

This clone came up a few times. V usage is TRBV6-1 and J usage is TRBJ1-5, with 7 bases that match TRBD1. This CDR3 has 15 residues. V dropped 4 bases and J dropped 2; count of bases not matched to a gene: 5. The V gene's germline CDR1 is MNHNS and CDR2 SASEGT. Here the CDR3 reads CASSVEGAGNQPQHF. CDR3 coding DNA: TGTGCCAGCAGTGTAGAGGGGGCTGGCAATCAGCCCCAGCATTTT.